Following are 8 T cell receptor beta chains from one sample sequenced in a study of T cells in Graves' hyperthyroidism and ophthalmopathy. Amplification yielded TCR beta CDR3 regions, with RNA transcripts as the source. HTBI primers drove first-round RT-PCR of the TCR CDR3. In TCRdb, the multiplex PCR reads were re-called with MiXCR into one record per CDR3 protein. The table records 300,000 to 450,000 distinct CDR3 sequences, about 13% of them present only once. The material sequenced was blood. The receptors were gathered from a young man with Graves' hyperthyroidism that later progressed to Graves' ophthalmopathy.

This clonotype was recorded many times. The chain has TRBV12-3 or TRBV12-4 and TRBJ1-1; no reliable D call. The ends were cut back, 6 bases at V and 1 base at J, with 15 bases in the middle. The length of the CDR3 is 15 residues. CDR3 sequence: CASSPRRAGNTEAFF. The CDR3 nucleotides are TGTGCCAGCAGCCCCAGACGGGCAGGGAACACTGAAGCTTTCTTT.

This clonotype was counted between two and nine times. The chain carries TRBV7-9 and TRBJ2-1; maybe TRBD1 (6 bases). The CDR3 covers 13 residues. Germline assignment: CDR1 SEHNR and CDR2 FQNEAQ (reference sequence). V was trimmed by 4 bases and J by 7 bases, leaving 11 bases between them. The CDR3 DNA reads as TGTGCCAGCAGCTACGACAGGAGTAATGAGCAGTTCTTC. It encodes CASSYDRSNEQFF.

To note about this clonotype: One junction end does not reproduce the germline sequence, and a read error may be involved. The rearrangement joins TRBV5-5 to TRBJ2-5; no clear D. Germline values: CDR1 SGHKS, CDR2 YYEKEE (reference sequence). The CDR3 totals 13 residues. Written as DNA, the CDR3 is TGTGCCAGCAGCTTGGGGGGTGAAGAGGCCCAGTACTTC. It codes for CASSLGGEEAQYF.

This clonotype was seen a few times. The CDR3 reads CASSQEWRTTYEQYF. CDR3 nucleotide sequence: TGCGCCAGCAGCCAAGAATGGCGGACTACCTACGAGCAGTACTTC. The chain carries TRBV4-1 and TRBJ2-7; D possibly corresponds to TRBD2 (6 bases). Germline CDR1 is MGHRA and CDR2 is YSYEKL. V was clipped by 0 bases and J by 2 bases, with 11 bases between them. CDR3 length: 15 residues.

CDR3 protein: CASSPDREWYNEQFF. The DNA for the CDR3 is TGTGCCAGCAGCCCGGACAGGGAATGGTACAATGAGCAGTTCTTC. The rearrangement joins TRBV6-2 or TRBV6-3 to TRBJ2-1; TRBD1 agrees at 8 bases. The CDR3 sequence is 15 residues long. V dropped 6 bases and J dropped 4; count of bases not matched to a gene: 8. Germline CDR1 reads MNHEY; CDR2 reads SVGEGT.

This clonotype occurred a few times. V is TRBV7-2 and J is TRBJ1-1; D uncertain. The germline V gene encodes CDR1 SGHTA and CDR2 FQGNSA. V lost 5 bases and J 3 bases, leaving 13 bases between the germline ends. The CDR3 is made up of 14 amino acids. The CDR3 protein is CASSTEGGYTEAFF. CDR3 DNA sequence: TGTGCCAGCAGCACTGAGGGTGGTTACACTGAAGCTTTCTTT.

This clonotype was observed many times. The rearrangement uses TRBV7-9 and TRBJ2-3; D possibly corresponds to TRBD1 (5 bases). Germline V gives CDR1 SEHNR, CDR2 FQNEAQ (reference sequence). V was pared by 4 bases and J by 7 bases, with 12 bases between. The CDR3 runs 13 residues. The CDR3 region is CASSSQGQNTQYF. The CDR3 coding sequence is TGTGCCAGCAGCTCGCAGGGTCAGAATACGCAGTATTTT.

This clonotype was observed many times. The CDR3 reads CASSQQGDNSPLHF. The CDR3 DNA reads as TGTGCCAGCAGCCAGCAGGGGGATAATTCACCCCTCCACTTT. The V gene is TRBV7-8, the J gene TRBJ1-6, with 7 bases matching TRBD1. The J segment lost 5 bases and the V segment lost 5 bases, leaving 3 bases of the junction unmatched. Germline V CDR1 and CDR2: SGHVS, FQNEAQ. The CDR3 length is 14 residues. Using reference TRBV7-8 and TRBJ1-6 for the parts outside the CDR3, the full variable domain is GAGVSQSPRYKVAKRGQDVALRCDPISGHVSLFWYQQALGQGPEFLTYFQNEAQLDKSGLPSDRFFAERPEGSVSTLKIQRTQQEDSAVYLCASSQQGDNSPLHFGNGTRLTVT.